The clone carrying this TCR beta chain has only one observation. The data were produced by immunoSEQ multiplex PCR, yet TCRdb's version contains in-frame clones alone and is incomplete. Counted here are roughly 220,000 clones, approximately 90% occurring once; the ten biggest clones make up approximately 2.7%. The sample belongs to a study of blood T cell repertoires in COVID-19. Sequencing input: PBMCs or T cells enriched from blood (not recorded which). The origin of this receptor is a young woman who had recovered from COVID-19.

Here the CDR3 DNA reads TGCGCCAGCAGCTTGGAGCCGGGTCGAAGGCAGCCCCAGCATTTT. Encoded protein: CASSLEPGRRQPQHF. V usage is TRBV5-1 and J usage is TRBJ1-5; D gene ambiguous. The germline V gene encodes CDR1 SGHRS and CDR2 YFSETQ. V was trimmed by 0 bases and J by 7 bases, leaving 14 bases between them. The CDR3 runs 15 residues.